This T cell receptor beta chain was captured by sequencing in a study of shared clonotypes between healthy human individuals. From germline, CDR1 is SQVTM and CDR2 ANQGSEA. V dropped 7 bases and J dropped 2 bases, with 7 bases sitting between them. The CDR3 runs 11 residues. Study outcomes and limitations: An expected dependence of interdonor clonotype sharing on sequencing depth was noted.

A word on this clone: The antigen is undetermined.

The data were produced by immunoSEQ multiplex PCR, yet TCRdb's version contains in-frame clones alone and is incomplete. The repertoire holds approximately 500,000 clones, with 60% to 80% as singletons. The sample consisted of PBMCs. The V gene is TRBV29-1, the J gene TRBJ2-3; TRBD2 might be the D (6 bases). The receptor was isolated from a woman aged 40 to 55 in good health. Some clones in this sample may be carry-over from other donors' samples. CDR3 protein: CSGRDTDTQYF. In nucleotides, the CDR3 is TGCAGCGGGCGGGACACAGATACGCAGTATTTT.